Listed here is a single T cell receptor beta chain. Its cognate antigen is unknown. Incorporated into the TCR beta cDNA libraries were unique molecular identifiers, which served to reduce PCR and sequencing biases. Approximately 0.5 million cDNA molecules were recovered from an input of roughly 0.95 to 11 million T cells. Each CDR3 protein gets one entry after TCRdb re-called the PCR reads with MiXCR. The table shows 750,000 to 900,000 distinct CDR3 sequences, with under 60% occurring only once. The data are from a study of post-analysis software for immune sequencing data. Broader study findings: Patients with multiple sclerosis recorded significantly lower normalized Chao1 diversity than controls, the study found. Controls had lower frequencies than patients of roughly five TRBV segments, which included TRBV5-6, TRBV5-1 and TRBV20-1.

Trimming removed 0 bases at V and 1 base at J, with 9 bases between. The length of the CDR3 is 15 residues. In germline, CDR1 is ENHRY, CDR2 SYGVKD. The source of this sequence is a girl aged 5 to 17 with multiple sclerosis. Sequencing was done on a sample of blood. The gene calls are TRBV10-3 and TRBJ1-1; D is unclear. CDR3 loop: CAISESAAGNTEAFF. The DNA of the CDR3 is TGTGCCATCAGTGAGTCCGCGGCAGGGAACACTGAAGCTTTCTTT.